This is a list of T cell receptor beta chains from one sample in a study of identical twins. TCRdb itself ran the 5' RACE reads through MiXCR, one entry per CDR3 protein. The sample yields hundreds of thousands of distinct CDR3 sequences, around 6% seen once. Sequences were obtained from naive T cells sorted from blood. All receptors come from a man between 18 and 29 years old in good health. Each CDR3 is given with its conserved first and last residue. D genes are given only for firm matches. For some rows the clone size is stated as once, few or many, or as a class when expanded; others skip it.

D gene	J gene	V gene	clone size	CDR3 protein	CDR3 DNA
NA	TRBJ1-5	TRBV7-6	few	CASSLAGRGNNQPQHF	TGTGCCAGCAGCTTAGCGGGCAGGGGAAACAATCAGCCCCAGCATTTT
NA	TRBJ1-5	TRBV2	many	CASSRGGDQPQHF	TGTGCCAGCAGTCGTGGGGGAGATCAGCCCCAGCATTTT
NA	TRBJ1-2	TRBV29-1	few	CSVEGGRNYGYTF	TGCAGCGTTGAGGGGGGGCGGAACTATGGCTACACCTTC
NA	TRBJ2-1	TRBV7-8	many	CASSLDARLGNEQFF	TGTGCCAGCAGCTTAGACGCCAGGCTTGGCAATGAGCAGTTCTTC
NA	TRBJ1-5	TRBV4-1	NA	CASSQVLGQPQHF	TGCGCCAGCAGCCAAGTTTTAGGCCAGCCCCAGCATTTT
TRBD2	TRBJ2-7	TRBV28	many	CASSFASGRYEQYF	TGTGCCAGCAGTTTTGCTAGCGGGCGATACGAGCAGTACTTC
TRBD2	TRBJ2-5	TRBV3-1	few	CASSPVAGSETQYF	TGTGCCAGCAGCCCAGTAGCGGGATCGGAGACCCAGTACTTC
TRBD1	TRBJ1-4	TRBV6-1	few	CASSLGTGKGEKLFF	TGTGCCAGCAGCCTCGGGACAGGGAAGGGCGAAAAACTGTTTTTT
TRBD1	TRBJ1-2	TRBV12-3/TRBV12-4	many	CASTLRQGGNYGYTF	TGTGCCAGCACCCTTCGACAGGGGGGTAACTATGGCTACACCTTC
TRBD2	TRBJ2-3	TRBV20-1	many	CSAQTGTSGDTQYF	TGCAGTGCACAGACCGGGACTAGCGGAGATACGCAGTATTTT